The rows below give T cell receptor beta chains drawn from one sample of a study of blood T cell repertoires in COVID-19. Only in-frame clones appear in the TCRdb table, and some are missing; sequencing was by immunoSEQ multiplex PCR. The repertoire includes about 27,000 clones, 91% of them detected once, and roughly a sixth sits in the top ten. The sample was peripheral blood. Every receptor here comes from a human donor with active COVID-19. The donor label of this sample is uncertain. Each CDR3 is given with its conserved first and last residue. The D gene is left open where the match is weak. Some rows mark clone size as missing; the rest say once, few, many or name a class of expanded clone.

cdr3_length	d_call	v_call	clone_size	j_call	cdr3_nt	cdr3_aa
12	.	TRBV11-2	.	TRBJ2-7	TGTGCCAGCAGCTCGGGGGCCTACGAGCAGTACTTC	CASSSGAYEQYF
15	TRBD1	TRBV29-1	.	TRBJ1-2	TGCAGCGTTGAATTCGACAGGGGCTATATCTATGGCTACACCTTC	CSVEFDRGYIYGYTF
15	TRBD2	TRBV5-1	.	TRBJ2-7	TGCGCCAGCAGCGCAAAGGGACTAGCGGGCTACGAGCAGTACTTC	CASSAKGLAGYEQYF
16	.	TRBV9	.	TRBJ2-1	TGTGCCAGCAGCGTAGTGGGAGCGCCCACGTTTGGTGAGCAGTTCTTC	CASSVVGAPTFGEQFF
15	.	TRBV19	.	TRBJ1-1	TGTGCCAGTAGAGACAGGCCAAGGGGGAACACTGAAGCTTTCTTT	CASRDRPRGNTEAFF
16	TRBD1	TRBV5-1	.	TRBJ2-7	TGCGCCAGCAGCCCTCCCGACAGGGGAGGCACCTACGAGCAGTACTTC	CASSPPDRGGTYEQYF
16	.	TRBV27	once	TRBJ1-5	TGTGCCAGCAGTAAAACCACCGGGCGGGTGGGTCAGCCCCAGCATTTT	CASSKTTGRVGQPQHF
12	TRBD1	TRBV7-2	.	TRBJ1-1	TGTGCCAGCAGCCCACAGGGGGTTGAAGCTTTCTTT	CASSPQGVEAFF
17	TRBD2	TRBV30	.	TRBJ2-3	TGTGCCTGGACCCACACCGGGACTAGCGGGAGGCCAAATACGCAGTATTTT	CAWTHTGTSGRPNTQYF
15	TRBD1	TRBV10-2	.	TRBJ1-2	TGCGCCAGCAACGGGACAGGGGGTCTATTTGCTGGCTACACCTTC	CASNGTGGLFAGYTF
17	TRBD1	TRBV5-4	.	TRBJ1-6	TGTGCCAGCAGCTCCTACGGGGGCAGGGGGCGTAATTCACCCCTCCACTTT	CASSSYGGRGRNSPLHF
15	.	TRBV9	.	TRBJ2-1	TGTGCCAGCAGCAGTCGGATAGCGGCGTGGAATGAGCAGTTCTTC	CASSSRIAAWNEQFF
16	.	TRBV19	.	TRBJ2-7	TGTGCCAGTAGTATAGGGCAGGGGATGGGGGCCTACGAGCAGTACTTC	CASSIGQGMGAYEQYF
16	.	TRBV7-8	.	TRBJ2-1	TGTGCCAGCAGCCCGGCGGGGACTTTCTCCTACAATGAGCAGTTCTTC	CASSPAGTFSYNEQFF
11	.	TRBV27	few	TRBJ2-7	TGTGCCAGCAGTTCAATCTACGAGCAGTACTTC	CASSSIYEQYF
16	TRBD2	TRBV5-4	.	TRBJ2-1	TGTGCCAGCAGCTTGCGGCGGGGGAGCTCCTACAATGAGCAGTTCTTC	CASSLRRGSSYNEQFF
15	TRBD2	TRBV18	once	TRBJ2-3	TGTGCCAGCTCACCAACGGCGGGGGACACAGATACGCAGTATTTT	CASSPTAGDTDTQYF
11	.	TRBV6-5	.	TRBJ1-2	TGTGCCAGCAGTTACGGAGATGGCTACACCTTC	CASSYGDGYTF
14	.	TRBV7-3	.	TRBJ1-1	TGTGCCAGCAGCCCCCCCGGACAGTTCTCTGAAGCTTTCTTT	CASSPPGQFSEAFF
13	.	TRBV28	.	TRBJ2-5	TGTGCCAGCAGCAGGGACAATCAAGAGACCCAGTACTTC	CASSRDNQETQYF
14	.	TRBV18	.	TRBJ2-1	TGTGCCAGCTCACCACCTTCGGGTTTCAATGAGCAGTTCTTC	CASSPPSGFNEQFF
14	.	TRBV9	.	TRBJ2-5	TGTGCCAGCAGCGCCCAAGGGGGAGGGGAGACCCAGTACTTC	CASSAQGGGETQYF
15	TRBD2	TRBV30	.	TRBJ2-1	TGTGCCTGGAGTGTACTAGCGGGCCCCTACAATGAGCAGTTCTTC	CAWSVLAGPYNEQFF